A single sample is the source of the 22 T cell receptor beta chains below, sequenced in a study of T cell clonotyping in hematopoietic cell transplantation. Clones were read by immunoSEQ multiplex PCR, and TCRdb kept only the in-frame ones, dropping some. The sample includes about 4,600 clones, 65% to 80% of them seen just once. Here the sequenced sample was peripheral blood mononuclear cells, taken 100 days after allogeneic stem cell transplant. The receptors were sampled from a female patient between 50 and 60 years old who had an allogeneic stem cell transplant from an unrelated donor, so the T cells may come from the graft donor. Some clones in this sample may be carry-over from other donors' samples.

CDR3 sequence reads: CSVRQETQYF. CDR3 DNA: TGCAGCGTTCGGCAAGAGACCCAGTACTTC. The chain links TRBV29-1 to TRBJ2-5; D is unresolved. The CDR3 totals 10 residues. V lost 5 bases to trimming and J lost 2 bases, with 3 bases between them. Looked up from germline, CDR1 is SQVTM and CDR2 is ANQGSEA.

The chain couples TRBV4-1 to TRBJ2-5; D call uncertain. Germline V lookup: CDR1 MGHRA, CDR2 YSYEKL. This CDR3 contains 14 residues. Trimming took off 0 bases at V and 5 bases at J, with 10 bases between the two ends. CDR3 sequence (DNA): TGCGCCAGCAGCCAAGAAAGGGTTGGGGAGACCCAGTACTTC. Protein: CASSQERVGETQYF.

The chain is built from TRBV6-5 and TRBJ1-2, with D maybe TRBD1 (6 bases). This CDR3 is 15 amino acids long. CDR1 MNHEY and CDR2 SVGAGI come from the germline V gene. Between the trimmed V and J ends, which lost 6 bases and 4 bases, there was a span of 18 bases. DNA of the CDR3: TGTGCCAGCAGCCCACAGGGCGGTGGAGCCTATGGCTACACCTTC. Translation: CASSPQGGGAYGYTF.

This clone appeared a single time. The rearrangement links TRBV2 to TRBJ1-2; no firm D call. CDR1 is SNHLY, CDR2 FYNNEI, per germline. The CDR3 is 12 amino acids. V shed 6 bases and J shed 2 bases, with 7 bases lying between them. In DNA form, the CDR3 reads TGTGCCAGCAGGGGGTTCAACTATGGCTACACCTTC. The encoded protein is CASRGFNYGYTF.

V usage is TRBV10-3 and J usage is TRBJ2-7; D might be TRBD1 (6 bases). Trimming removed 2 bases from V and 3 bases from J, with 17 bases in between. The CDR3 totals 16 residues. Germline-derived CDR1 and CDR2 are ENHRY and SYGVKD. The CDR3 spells CAISEPRGTHYYEQYF. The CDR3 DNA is TGTGCCATCAGTGAGCCAAGGGGGACACACTACTACGAGCAGTACTTC.

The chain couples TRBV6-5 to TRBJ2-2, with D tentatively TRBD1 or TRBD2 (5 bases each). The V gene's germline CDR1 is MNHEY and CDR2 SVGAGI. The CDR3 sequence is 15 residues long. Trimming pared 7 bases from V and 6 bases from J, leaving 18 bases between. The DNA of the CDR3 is TGTGCCAGCATCAAGGGGTGGGGGTCCGCCGGGGAGCTGTTTTTT. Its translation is CASIKGWGSAGELFF.

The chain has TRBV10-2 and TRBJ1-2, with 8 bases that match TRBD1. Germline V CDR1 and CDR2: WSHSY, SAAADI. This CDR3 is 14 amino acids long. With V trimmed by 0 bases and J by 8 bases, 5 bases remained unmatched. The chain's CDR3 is CASSESDRAGGYTF. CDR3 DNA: TGCGCCAGCAGTGAGTCGGACAGGGCTGGAGGCTACACCTTC.

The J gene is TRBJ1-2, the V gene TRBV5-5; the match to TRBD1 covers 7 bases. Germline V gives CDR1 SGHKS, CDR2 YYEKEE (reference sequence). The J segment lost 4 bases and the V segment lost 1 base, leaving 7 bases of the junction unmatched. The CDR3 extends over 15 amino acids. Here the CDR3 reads CASSLQMGQTYGYTF. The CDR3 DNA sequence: TGTGCCAGCAGCTTGCAAATGGGACAGACCTATGGCTACACCTTC. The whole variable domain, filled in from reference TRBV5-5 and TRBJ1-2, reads DAGVTQSPTHLIKTRGQQVTLRCSPISGHKSVSWYQQVLGQGPQFIFQYYEKEERGRGNFPDRFSARQFPNYSSELNVNALLLGDSALYLCASSLQMGQTYGYTFGSGTRLTVV.

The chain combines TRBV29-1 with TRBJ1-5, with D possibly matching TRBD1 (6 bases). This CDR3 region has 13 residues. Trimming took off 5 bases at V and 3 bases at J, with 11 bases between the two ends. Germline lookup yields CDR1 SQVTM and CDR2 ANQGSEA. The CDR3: CSVTDSPNQPQHF. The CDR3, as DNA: TGCAGCGTTACGGACAGTCCCAATCAGCCCCAGCATTTT.

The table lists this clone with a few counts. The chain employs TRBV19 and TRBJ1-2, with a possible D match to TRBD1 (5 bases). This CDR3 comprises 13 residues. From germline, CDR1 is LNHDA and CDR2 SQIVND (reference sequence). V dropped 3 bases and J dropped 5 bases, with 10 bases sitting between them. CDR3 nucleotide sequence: TGTGCCAGTAGTATTCGGGACGGATATGGCTACACCTTC. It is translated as CASSIRDGYGYTF. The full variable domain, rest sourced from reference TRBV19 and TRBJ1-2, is DGGITQSPKYLFRKEGQNVTLSCEQNLNHDAMYWYRQDPGQGLRLIYYSQIVNDFQKGDIAEGYSVSREKKESFPLTVTSAQKNPTAFYLCASSIRDGYGYTFGSGTRLTVV.

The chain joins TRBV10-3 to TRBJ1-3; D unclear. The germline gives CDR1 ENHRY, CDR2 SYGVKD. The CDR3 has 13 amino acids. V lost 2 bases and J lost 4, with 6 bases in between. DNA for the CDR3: TGTGCCATCAGTGAGGACACAGGAAACACCATATATTTT. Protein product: CAISEDTGNTIYF.

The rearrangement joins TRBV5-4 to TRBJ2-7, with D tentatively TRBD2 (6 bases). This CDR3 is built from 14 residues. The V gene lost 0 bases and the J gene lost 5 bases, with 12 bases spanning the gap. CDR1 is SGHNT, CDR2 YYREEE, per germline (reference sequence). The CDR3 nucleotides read TGTGCCAGCAGCTTGGACGGAGGGACGAACGAGCAGTACTTC. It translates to CASSLDGGTNEQYF.

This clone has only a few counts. The CDR3: CASSESTQQPQHF. The DNA of the CDR3 is TGCGCCAGCAGTGAGTCGACTCAACAGCCCCAGCATTTT. This chain uses TRBV10-2 with TRBJ1-5; D gene uncertain. This CDR3 has 13 amino acids. Trimming stripped 0 bases from V and 7 bases from J, with 7 bases between. CDR1 and CDR2 from the germline V gene are WSHSY and SAAADI.

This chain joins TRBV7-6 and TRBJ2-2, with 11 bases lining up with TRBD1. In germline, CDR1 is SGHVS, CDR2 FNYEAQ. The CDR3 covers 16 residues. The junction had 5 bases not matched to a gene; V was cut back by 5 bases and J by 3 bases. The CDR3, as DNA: TGTGCCAGCAGCCCCGGACAGGGGGCGCACACCGGGGAGCTGTTTTTT. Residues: CASSPGQGAHTGELFF.

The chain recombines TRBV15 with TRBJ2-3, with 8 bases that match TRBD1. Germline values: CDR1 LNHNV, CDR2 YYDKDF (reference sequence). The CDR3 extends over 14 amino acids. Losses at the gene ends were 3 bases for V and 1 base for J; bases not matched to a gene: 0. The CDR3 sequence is CATSRDRGTDTQYF. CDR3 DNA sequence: TGTGCCACCAGCAGGGACAGGGGCACAGATACGCAGTATTTT.

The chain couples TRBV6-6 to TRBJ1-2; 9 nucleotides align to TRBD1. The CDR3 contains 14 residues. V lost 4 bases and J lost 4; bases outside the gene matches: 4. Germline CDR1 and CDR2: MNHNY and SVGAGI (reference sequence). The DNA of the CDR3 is TGTGCCAGCAGTTCCGGGACAGGGAGCTATGGCTACACCTTC. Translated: CASSSGTGSYGYTF.

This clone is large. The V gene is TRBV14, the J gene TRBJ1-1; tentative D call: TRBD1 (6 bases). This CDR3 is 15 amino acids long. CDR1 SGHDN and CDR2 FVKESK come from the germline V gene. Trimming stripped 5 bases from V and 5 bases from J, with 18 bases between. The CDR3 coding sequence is TGTGCCAGCAGCGAAGGGGGGGCTATGGCGACTGAAGCTTTCTTT. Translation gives CASSEGGAMATEAFF.

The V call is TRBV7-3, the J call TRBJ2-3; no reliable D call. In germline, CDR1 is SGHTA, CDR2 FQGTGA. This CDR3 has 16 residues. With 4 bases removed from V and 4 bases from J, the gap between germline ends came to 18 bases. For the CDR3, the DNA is TGTGCCAGCAGCTCCTCCGGGCCCTATCAATCAGATACGCAGTATTTT. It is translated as CASSSSGPYQSDTQYF.

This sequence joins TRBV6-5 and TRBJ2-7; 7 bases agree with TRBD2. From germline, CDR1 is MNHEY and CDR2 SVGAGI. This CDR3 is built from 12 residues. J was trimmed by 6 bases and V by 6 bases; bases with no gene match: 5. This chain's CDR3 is CASSSGAGEQYF. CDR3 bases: TGTGCCAGCAGCAGCGGGGCAGGCGAGCAGTACTTC.

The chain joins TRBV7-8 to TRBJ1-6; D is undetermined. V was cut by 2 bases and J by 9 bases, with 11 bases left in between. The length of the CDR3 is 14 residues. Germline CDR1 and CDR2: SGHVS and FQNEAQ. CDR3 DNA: TGTGCCAGCAGCTTAACGGGTTCACCTTCACCCCTCCACTTT. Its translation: CASSLTGSPSPLHF.

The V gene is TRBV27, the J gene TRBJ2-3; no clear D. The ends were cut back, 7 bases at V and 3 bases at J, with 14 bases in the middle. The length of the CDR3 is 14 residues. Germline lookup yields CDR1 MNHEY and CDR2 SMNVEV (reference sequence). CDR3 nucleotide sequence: TGTGCCAGCACCAACCGTCCCTGGACAGATACGCAGTATTTT. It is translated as CASTNRPWTDTQYF.

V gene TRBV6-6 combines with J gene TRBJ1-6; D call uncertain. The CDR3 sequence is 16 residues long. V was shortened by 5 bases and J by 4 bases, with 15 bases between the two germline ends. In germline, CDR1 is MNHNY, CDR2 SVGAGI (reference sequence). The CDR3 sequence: CASSPETVRYNSPLHF. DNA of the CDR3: TGTGCCAGCAGTCCCGAAACAGTGAGATATAATTCACCCCTCCACTTT.